This T cell receptor beta chain stems from a study of memory CD4+ T cells and cytomegalovirus serostatus. Findings and limits, study-wide: Median bootstrapped AUC for CMV status was about 0.95 originally, about 0.9 US-trained.

V was cut by 4 bases and J by 1 base, with 16 bases left in between. The germline V gene has CDR1 SGDLS and CDR2 YYNGEE. This CDR3 has 16 residues. Authors' methods: Out-of-frame sequences were removed, leaving 2 million to 2.5 million distinct TCRbeta sequences. Profiling relied on immunoSEQ multiplex PCR, and the TCRdb table lists in-frame clones only, not all of them. The V and J calls and clone size were taken over from that table, and D and trimming were inferred from the DNA. The table records 55,000 or so clones, about 80% of them present only once. The sort gate was single viable CD3+CD4+CD8-CD45RO+ cells for memory CD4+ T cells. This clone occurred a few times. The antigen is undetermined.

This receptor was identified in an adult in good health and CMV-seropositive. The specimen was memory CD4+ T cells from blood. J is TRBJ2-3 and V is TRBV9, with D perhaps TRBD2 (7 bases). The CDR3 DNA follows: TGTGCCAGCAGCCGACTGGGGGGGCGGGGCACAGATACGCAGTATTTT. Translation: CASSRLGGRGTDTQYF.